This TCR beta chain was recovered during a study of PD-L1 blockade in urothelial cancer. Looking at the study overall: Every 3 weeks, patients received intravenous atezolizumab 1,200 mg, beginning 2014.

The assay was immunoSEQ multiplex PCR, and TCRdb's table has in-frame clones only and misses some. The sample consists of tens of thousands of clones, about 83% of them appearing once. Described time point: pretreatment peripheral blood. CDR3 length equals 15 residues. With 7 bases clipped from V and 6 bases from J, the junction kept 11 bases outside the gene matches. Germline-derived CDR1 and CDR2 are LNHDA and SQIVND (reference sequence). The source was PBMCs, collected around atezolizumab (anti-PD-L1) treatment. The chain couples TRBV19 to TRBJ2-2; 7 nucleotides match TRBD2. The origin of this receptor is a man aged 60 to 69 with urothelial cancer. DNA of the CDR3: TGTGCCAGTACACCCCCAAGGGAGGGCCCCGGGGAGCTGTTTTTT. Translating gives CASTPPREGPGELFF.